Below, one T cell receptor beta chain is given with its context. Antigen unknown. This specimen belongs to a study of T cell responses to AZD1222 COVID-19 vaccine. Regarding the study as a whole: Nearly half of spike-specific TCRs reportedly target variant regions that are unmutated in the B.1.351 and B.1.1.7 variants.

This CDR3 is built from 14 residues. The germline V gene has CDR1 SGDLS and CDR2 YYNGEE. V was cut by 2 bases and J by 2 bases, with 10 bases left in between. Sequencing used immunoSEQ multiplex PCR; TCRdb keeps in-frame clones, though not all of them. The sample lists 50,000 or so clones; more than 75% were seen once. V gene TRBV9 combines with J gene TRBJ2-5; D not certain. The receptor was isolated from an adult who received the AZD1222 COVID-19 vaccine. The specimen was peripheral blood, collected 28 days after the second AZD1222 dose. Written as DNA, the CDR3 is TGTGCCAGCAGCGTCCACGGGCAGCAAGAGACCCAGTACTTC. This encodes CASSVHGQQETQYF.